The present entry profiles one T cell receptor (beta chain) with its context. Germline CDR1 reads ENHRY; CDR2 reads SYGVKD. V was pared by 5 bases and J by 2 bases, with 12 bases of the junction left unmatched. The CDR3 runs to 17 residues. This sample is part of a study of blood T cell repertoires in COVID-19. Looking at the study overall: Sample material is recorded as cDNA or gDNA derived from T cells, B-cell-depleted T cells, or PBMCs.

In the study's own analysis: Amplified reference gene primers provided the basis for estimating nucleated cell counts. Assay: immunoSEQ multiplex PCR; the TCRdb copy retains only in-frame clones and omits some. V and J calls plus clone size are reproduced from that table; the DNA served to infer D and trimming. The table lists fewer than 350,000 clones, about 86% of them singletons. The source is a woman in her 30s who had recovered from COVID-19. The specimen sequenced was peripheral blood. The V and J genes are TRBV10-3 and TRBJ2-7, with TRBD2 matching 10 bases. Here the CDR3 DNA reads TGTGCCATCAGTCAGGCCCTAGCGGGGGCCTCTACCTACGAGCAGTACTTC. Amino acids: CAISQALAGASTYEQYF.